The 31 T cell receptor beta chains given below trace back to one sample, sequenced in a study of blood T cells in healthy people across ages. Using a J-beta primer mix together with a sample-barcoded 5' primer, a second PCR was run for roughly 7 to 12 cycles. In TCRdb, the 5' RACE reads were re-called with MiXCR into one record per CDR3 protein. The sample includes 1,500,000 or so distinct CDR3 sequences, 59% of them seen just once. Sequenced: blood. These receptor sequences come from a man between 18 and 35 years old in good health.

This sequence joins TRBV11-2 and TRBJ2-1, with TRBD2 as a possible D gene (6 bases). The germline V gene has CDR1 SGHAT and CDR2 FQNNGV. This CDR3 is 14 amino acids long. Trimming removed 10 bases at V and 0 bases at J, with 13 bases between. The CDR3 is CAISGHSSYNEQFF. Here the CDR3 DNA reads TGTGCCATAAGCGGGCATAGCTCCTACAATGAGCAGTTCTTC.

This clonotype came up once. V usage is TRBV5-1 and J usage is TRBJ2-7, with 7 bases lining up with TRBD2. V dropped 0 bases and J dropped 9; count of bases not matched to a gene: 12. The CDR3 contains 15 residues. CDR1 is SGHRS, CDR2 YFSETQ, per germline. CDR3 nucleotides: TGCGCCAGCAGCTTGGAGGCGGGAGTAAAAATCGGGCAGTACTTC. The encoded protein is CASSLEAGVKIGQYF.

This chain links TRBV7-9 with TRBJ2-1; 13 nucleotides match TRBD2. Germline CDR1 reads SEHNR; CDR2 reads FQNEAQ (reference sequence). This CDR3 is built from 17 residues. V lost 4 bases, J lost 2 bases, and 5 bases stayed unmatched. In nucleotides, the CDR3 is TGTGCCAGCAGCTCTGGACTAGCGGGAGTCGCCTACAATGAGCAGTTCTTC. It translates to CASSSGLAGVAYNEQFF.

The chain recombines TRBV11-2 with TRBJ2-3, with a weak D call TRBD2 (6 bases). Germline V gene data show CDR1 as SGHAT and CDR2 as FQNNGV. V was shortened by 6 bases and J by 1 base, with 14 bases between the two germline ends. This CDR3 has 15 amino acids. The CDR3 spells CASSPRGRGTDTQYF. In DNA, the CDR3 is TGTGCCAGCAGTCCGCGGGGTCGGGGCACAGATACGCAGTATTTT. Variable domain in full (rest from reference TRBV11-2 and TRBJ2-3): EAGVAQSPRYKIIEKRQSVAFWCNPISGHATLYWYQQILGQGPKLLIQFQNNGVVDDSQLPKDRFSAERLKGVDSTLKIQPAKLEDSAVYLCASSPRGRGTDTQYFGPGTRLTVL.

The chain links TRBV11-2 to TRBJ2-1; 13 bases match TRBD2. Unmatched junction bases numbered 9, after V lost 5 bases and J lost 8 bases. Germline V gene lookup returns CDR1 SGHAT and CDR2 FQNNGV. CDR3 size: 16 residues. This chain's CDR3 is CASSVRLAGGVDEQFF. For the CDR3, the DNA is TGTGCCAGCAGCGTTAGACTAGCGGGAGGTGTAGATGAGCAGTTCTTC.

V gene TRBV27 combines with J gene TRBJ2-5; 7 nucleotides agree with TRBD2. Per germline, CDR1 MNHEY and CDR2 SMNVEV (reference sequence). J lost 11 bases, V lost 6 bases, and 15 bases had no gene match. The CDR3 is 14 amino acids. CDR3 in DNA: TGTGCCAGCAGAGTTAGCGGGCCCCTTCAAGAGCAGTACTTC. Protein: CASRVSGPLQEQYF.

This chain uses TRBV20-1 with TRBJ2-7, with 9 bases fitting TRBD2. The DNA end is a closer match to TRBJ2-4, so the J assignment may be wrong. CDR1 is DFQATT, CDR2 SNEGSKA, per germline (reference sequence). CDR3 size: 15 residues. CDR3 coding DNA: TGCAGTGCTAGAGATCTGGCGGGAGGGCCATACATTCAGTACTTC. Amino acid sequence: CSARDLAGGPYIQYF.

The chain has TRBV12-3 or TRBV12-4 and TRBJ2-4, with 12 bases identical to TRBD2. V lost 2 bases, J lost 5 bases, and 4 bases stayed unmatched. This CDR3 is 16 amino acids long. CDR3 in amino acids: CASSLMLAGGQNIQYF. CDR3 coding DNA: TGTGCCAGCAGTTTAATGCTAGCGGGGGGGCAAAACATTCAGTACTTC.

The rearrangement uses TRBV12-5 and TRBJ2-3; TRBD1 aligns across 8 bases. Germline CDR1 reads LGHNT; CDR2 reads FRNRAP. The CDR3 runs 15 residues. With 8 bases clipped from V and 0 bases from J, the junction kept 7 bases outside the gene matches. The CDR3 nucleotides are TGTGCTAGTAACACACGACAGGGGAGCACAGATACGCAGTATTTT. Its translation is CASNTRQGSTDTQYF.

This clonotype was recorded only once. The rearrangement links TRBV27 to TRBJ2-3; 16 nucleotides agree with TRBD2. The CDR3 is made up of 17 amino acids. Germline V gene data show CDR1 as MNHEY and CDR2 as SMNVEV (reference sequence). V dropped 3 bases and J dropped 5; count of bases not matched to a gene: 5. CDR3 region: CASSLGLAGGPIDTQYF. In DNA, the CDR3 is TGTGCCAGCAGTTTGGGACTAGCGGGGGGGCCAATAGATACGCAGTATTTT.

This clonotype has only one observation. The chain recombines TRBV6-6 with TRBJ2-2; the D gene is possibly TRBD1 (5 bases). Per the germline V gene, CDR1 is MNHNY and CDR2 is SVGAGI (reference sequence). CDR3 length equals 15 residues. V lost 3 bases and J lost 4, with 12 bases in between. The CDR3 region is CASSYQGTSTGELFF. The CDR3 region has the DNA TGTGCCAGCAGTTATCAGGGTACAAGCACCGGGGAGCTGTTTTTT.

The V and J genes are TRBV2 and TRBJ2-3, with 7 bases aligning to TRBD1. The trim removed 4 bases at V and 4 bases at J, leaving 5 bases unmatched. The CDR3 consists of 14 residues. CDR1 is SNHLY, CDR2 FYNNEI, per germline. The CDR3 sequence is CASSGQGVPDTQYF. The CDR3 DNA follows: TGTGCCAGCAGTGGACAGGGAGTCCCAGATACGCAGTATTTT.

The chain uses TRBV7-9 and TRBJ2-1; the D gene is possibly TRBD2 (5 bases). Germline V gene lookup returns CDR1 SEHNR and CDR2 FQNEAQ (reference sequence). CDR3 size: 15 residues. Trimming removed 1 base from V and 9 bases from J, with 16 bases in between. For the CDR3, the DNA is TGTGCCAGCAGCTTAGTACCCCAACAGAGCGGTGAGCAGTTCTTC. As protein: CASSLVPQQSGEQFF. Supplemented by reference TRBV7-9 and TRBJ2-1, the full variable domain reads DTGVSQNPRHKITKRGQNVTFRCDPISEHNRLYWYRQTLGQGPEFLTYFQNEAQLEKSRLLSDRFSAERPKGSFSTLEIQRTEQGDSAMYLCASSLVPQQSGEQFFGPGTRLTVL.

The rearrangement uses TRBV27 and TRBJ2-7, with a possible D match to TRBD1 (6 bases). CDR1 MNHEY and CDR2 SMNVEV come from the germline V gene (reference sequence). Trimming left V 5 bases short and J 1 base short, with 15 bases between. The CDR3 consists of 15 residues. This CDR3 reads CASSKLGQRSYEQYF. In DNA form, the CDR3 reads TGTGCCAGCAGTAAATTGGGACAAAGGTCCTACGAGCAGTACTTC.

Note on this clonotype: The junction does not match germline at one end; this may be a read error. The V and J genes are TRBV12-3 or TRBV12-4 and TRBJ2-7, with 11 bases that match TRBD2. The J call may be wrong; the DNA end is better matched by TRBJ2-5. This CDR3 has 15 amino acids. The CDR3 region is CAGSPGSGRAETQYF. CDR3 DNA: TGTGCCGGCAGCCCCGGTAGCGGGAGGGCAGAGACCCAGTACTTC.

This clonotype has more than one count but fewer than ten. The J gene is TRBJ2-7, the V gene TRBV27; D possibly matches TRBD1 or TRBD2 (5 bases each). The CDR3 has 15 amino acids. The V gene's germline CDR1 is MNHEY and CDR2 SMNVEV (reference sequence). The V end lost 2 bases, the J end lost 6 bases, and 17 bases lay between the germline ends. CDR3 residues: CASSLQEGTLGEQYF. CDR3 DNA sequence: TGTGCCAGCAGTTTACAGGAAGGGACCTTAGGCGAGCAGTACTTC.

The chain recombines TRBV20-1 with TRBJ1-2; D is unresolved. This CDR3 has 12 residues. The V gene's germline CDR1 is DFQATT and CDR2 SNEGSKA (reference sequence). The ends were cut back, 8 bases at V and 8 bases at J, with 18 bases in the middle. The CDR3 bases are TGCAGTACTGAGGACCAGGCCCCCGGCTACACCTTC. It encodes CSTEDQAPGYTF.

J is TRBJ2-5 and V is TRBV6-5; perhaps TRBD2 as D (7 bases). The germline V gene has CDR1 MNHEY and CDR2 SVGAGI. The CDR3 runs to 16 residues. V gave up 2 bases and J gave up 2 bases, with 15 bases separating them. The CDR3 coding sequence is TGTGCCAGCAGTTACCTTGCGGGGGCCACGCAAGAGACCCAGTACTTC. Translated, it gives CASSYLAGATQETQYF.

The J gene is TRBJ2-3, the V gene TRBV29-1; 8 bases align to TRBD1. Unmatched junction bases numbered 5, after V lost 0 bases and J lost 6 bases. The CDR3 is made up of 14 amino acids. Germline assignment: CDR1 SQVTM and CDR2 ANQGSEA. The CDR3 loop is CSVEDGQGPDTQYF. CDR3 nucleotides: TGCAGCGTTGAAGATGGACAGGGCCCGGATACGCAGTATTTT.

With respect to this clonotype: At one end the junction does not follow the germline gene, possibly because of a read error. V is TRBV10-2 and J is TRBJ1-2; D ambiguous. The CDR3 is 13 amino acids. In germline, CDR1 is WSHSY, CDR2 SAAADI. The CDR3 here is CASRPWYYYGYTF. CDR3 in DNA: TGTGCCAGCAGACCCTGGTATTACTATGGCTACACCTTC.

The chain links TRBV20-1 to TRBJ1-1; D gene ambiguous. CDR3 length equals 14 residues. Germline lookup yields CDR1 DFQATT and CDR2 SNEGSKA (reference sequence). The germline V and J ends were trimmed by 6 bases and 1 base, with 15 bases remaining between them. CDR3 nucleotide sequence: TGCAGTGCCCCTTTTCGCAGGCCGAACACTGAAGCTTTCTTT. Translating it yields CSAPFRRPNTEAFF.

This clonotype was found a few times. This sequence joins TRBV20-1 and TRBJ2-1, with 15 bases aligning to TRBD2. Germline assignment: CDR1 DFQATT and CDR2 SNEGSKA (reference sequence). V lost 5 bases and J lost 15; bases outside the gene matches: 14. This CDR3 contains 15 residues. The CDR3 sequence is CSAPEPGLAGGGLFF. The CDR3 region has the DNA TGCAGTGCTCCAGAGCCAGGACTAGCGGGAGGGGGGCTGTTCTTC.

Only one count was recorded for this clonotype. The V gene is TRBV2, the J gene TRBJ2-5, with 7 bases identical to TRBD1. After removal of 4 bases from V and 11 bases from J, the junction contained 13 bases not matched to a gene. The germline V gene encodes CDR1 SNHLY and CDR2 FYNNEI. This CDR3 is 14 amino acids long. CDR3: CASSGTGVLREQYF. CDR3 nucleotides: TGTGCCAGCAGTGGGACAGGAGTCTTGCGTGAGCAGTACTTC.

The rearrangement links TRBV28 to TRBJ2-5; possible D gene TRBD1, 5 bases. Trimming shortened V by 3 bases and J by 11 bases, and 16 bases separated the two germline ends. This CDR3 contains 13 residues. Germline CDR1 is MDHEN and CDR2 is SYDVKM. The CDR3 protein is CASSFPGLYEQYF. CDR3 sequence (DNA): TGTGCCAGCAGTTTCCCAGGGCTTTATGAGCAGTACTTC.

This clonotype was detected only a few times. This chain links TRBV12-3 or TRBV12-4 with TRBJ2-3; TRBD1 is a possible D gene (5 bases). Trimming cost V 5 bases and J 0 bases, with 9 bases left between them. The CDR3 consists of 14 residues. Written as DNA, the CDR3 is TGTGCCAGCAGTACAGGATCTAGCACAGATACGCAGTATTTT. Residues: CASSTGSSTDTQYF.

This clonotype showed up just a few times. The genes are TRBV5-6 and TRBJ1-2; no clear D gene. The CDR3 sequence is 12 residues long. Trimming removed 2 bases from V and 8 bases from J, with 10 bases in between. CDR1 and CDR2 (germline): SGHDT, YYEEEE. The CDR3 sequence is CASSFEGSGYTF. For the CDR3, the DNA is TGTGCCAGCAGCTTTGAGGGAAGCGGCTACACCTTC.

The rearrangement joins TRBV2 to TRBJ1-2; the D is unclear. V was shortened by 2 bases and J by 13 bases, with 11 bases between the two germline ends. Germline CDR1 SNHLY, CDR2 FYNNEI. This CDR3 region has 11 residues. DNA for the CDR3: TGTGCCAGCAGTGAAAGGGTCGTTCTCACCTTC. Amino acids: CASSERVVLTF.

V gene TRBV5-1 combines with J gene TRBJ2-5; perhaps TRBD2 as D (5 bases). The J call may be in error: the DNA end matches TRBJ2-7 better. Germline CDR1 and CDR2: SGHRS and YFSETQ. This CDR3 comprises 15 residues. CDR3 sequence (DNA): TGCGCCAGCAGCCCCTCGGAAGGGAGCTCCTACGAGCAGTACTTC. Protein sequence: CASSPSEGSSYEQYF.

The chain employs TRBV12-3 or TRBV12-4 and TRBJ2-4; the match to TRBD2 covers 13 bases. The junction had 18 bases not matched to a gene; V was cut back by 3 bases and J by 13 bases. The CDR3 is 18 amino acids. The CDR3 DNA follows: TGTGCCAGCAGTTTCCCTAAGACTAGCGGGAGGCTTTACAATGAGCAGTACTTC. Residues: CASSFPKTSGRLYNEQYF.

The chain recombines TRBV7-9 with TRBJ1-4; no clear D gene. This CDR3 has 15 amino acids. V was trimmed by 1 base and J by 0 bases, leaving 6 bases between them. The germline V gene encodes CDR1 SEHNR and CDR2 FQNEAQ (reference sequence). The CDR3 is CASSLVVATNEKLFF. As DNA, the CDR3 is TGTGCCAGCAGCTTAGTGGTTGCAACTAATGAAAAACTGTTTTTT.

This chain uses TRBV10-3 with TRBJ2-3, with D unresolved. V was pared by 4 bases and J by 0 bases, with 5 bases between. This CDR3 is built from 13 residues. Germline V lookup: CDR1 ENHRY, CDR2 SYGVKD. The CDR3 DNA reads TGTGCCATCAGTGCTTACAGCACAGATACGCAGTATTTT. Translation: CAISAYSTDTQYF.